This entry describes one T cell receptor beta chain. Its target antigen remains unknown. No per-base quality is available; no much larger clone lies one base away. The sample originates from a study of OX40 agonist ivuxolimab in advanced cancers. Regarding the complete study: Ivuxolimab was an agonistic, fully human IgG2 monoclonal antibody directed against OX40 (CD134), a costimulatory receptor. The purpose of peripheral TCRbeta sequencing was to test whether ivuxolimab changed TCR sequence diversity and led to clonal T-cell expansion. Prior anti-PD-1, anti-PD-L1 or anti-CTLA-4 therapy was permitted, and approximately 40% of dose-escalation patients had received checkpoint inhibitors. Intravenous ivuxolimab was administered to patients every 2 weeks at six dose levels: 0.01, 0.1, 0.3, 1.5, 3 and 10 mg/kg. Partial responses were achieved by three dose-escalation patients, of whom one had hepatocellular carcinoma and two had cutaneous melanoma. Among the approximately 50 dose-escalation patients, approximately 20 had hepatocellular carcinoma, approximately 15 melanoma, 9 renal cell carcinoma and 9 head and neck cancer. A male proportion of 70% to 90% and a mean age of around 60 years, ranging from about 23 to 90, were recorded for the dose-escalation cohort. The monotherapy dose-escalation portion (N ≈ 55 patients) of the phase I ivuxolimab trial is reported in the paper.

Genomic DNA was extracted from sorted cells for sequencing of the TCRbeta CDR3 region. The immunoSEQ Assay was used for sequencing of TCRbeta CDR3 regions. TCRdb re-hosts the immuneACCESS table, in-frame sequences only. Its copies lack some clones; in the studies checked, an unresolved V gene accounts for under half of them, and the cause for the rest is not known. Recorded for this sample are around 62,000 clones; 84% of them occurred a single time. Clones ranked in the top ten supply under 2% of the sample. Patients with autoimmune disease history or receiving systemic immunosuppression were excluded from the trial. In every dose cohort, peripheral blood was drawn for TCR sequencing at baseline, cycle 4 day 1, and cycle 7 day 1. Samples came from an open-label, multicenter, first-in-human phase I dose-escalation trial of ivuxolimab. The trial enrolled adults with locally advanced or metastatic head and neck squamous cell, hepatocellular, melanoma or renal cell carcinoma. Before TCR sequencing, CD4+ and CD8+ T cells were separately sorted from peripheral blood.

Inclusive of the bounding cysteine and phenylalanine, the CDR3 is 14 residues long. Only the CDR3 portion is preserved as DNA: 42 bases, with reading frame beginning at the first base. In the germline V gene, CDR1 corresponds to ENHRY and CDR2 to SYGVKD. V and J are truncated by 4 bases and 0 bases respectively, leaving an intervening sequence of 6 bases. The research as a whole found: The antigen specificity of the peripheral T cells that underwent clonal expansion was not determined. On average, CD8+ T cells showed more expanded clones than CD4+ T cells after ivuxolimab. Clonal expansion of both CD4+ and CD8+ blood T cells was observed from baseline to week 6 at doses 0.1 to 3.0 mg/kg. Partial responders in the 0.1-3.0 mg/kg groups had among the lowest normalized peripheral clonal expansion, especially among CD8+ T cells. Low levels of normalized T-cell clonal expansion were also seen in some patients who did not respond.

The chain is assembled from TRBV10-3 and TRBJ2-2; the best D guess is TRBD1, with 5 bases matching. Sample: CD4+ or CD8+ T cells sorted from blood, taken in a trial of the OX40 agonist ivuxolimab. This clonotype was obtained from an adult with an advanced solid tumor such as melanoma, head and neck, liver or kidney cancer. The CDR3 protein sequence reads: CAISGTSNTGELFF. Here is the DNA: TGTGCCATCAGTGGGACATCGAACACCGGGGAGCTGTTTTTT.